These T cell receptor beta chains were read from a single sample in a study of cytomegalovirus exposure and HLA in healthy donors. Sequencing was performed with immunoSEQ multiplex PCR; in TCRdb, only in-frame clones are kept and a portion is missing. Among 150,000 to 200,000 clones listed, over 60% were seen once. What was sequenced was PBMCs. Receptors were obtained from a man in his forties in good health and CMV-seropositive. CDR3s include the opening cysteine and the closing phenylalanine or tryptophan. D genes are given only for firm matches. For some rows the clone size is stated as once, few or many, or as a class when expanded; others skip it.

d_call clone_size j_call v_call cdr3_aa cdr3_nt
. . TRBJ2-7 TRBV27 CASILSGYEQYF TGTGCCAGCATCCTCTCGGGCTACGAGCAGTACTTC
. . TRBJ1-2 TRBV25-1 CASSEYTEYNGYTF TGTGCCAGCAGTGAATATACAGAGTACAATGGCTACACCTTC
. once TRBJ1-2 TRBV2 CASSPSGRGYTF TGTGCCAGCAGCCCGTCGGGGAGGGGCTACACCTTC
. . TRBJ2-3 TRBV28 CASGPGAPTDTQYF TGTGCCAGCGGGCCAGGGGCTCCCACAGATACGCAGTATTTT
TRBD2 . TRBJ2-7 TRBV7-3 CASSLSRTSREQYF TGTGCCAGCAGCTTAAGCCGGACTAGTCGCGAGCAGTACTTC
. . TRBJ1-5 TRBV29-1 CSVQSADQPQHF TGCAGCGTTCAATCCGCGGATCAGCCCCAGCATTTT
TRBD2 . TRBJ2-1 TRBV7-3 CASSAGTSGNEQFF TGTGCCAGCAGCGCCGGGACTAGCGGCAATGAGCAGTTCTTC
TRBD2 . TRBJ2-2 TRBV6-5 CASIRTSGNTGELFF TGTGCCAGCATTAGGACTAGCGGGAACACCGGGGAGCTGTTTTTT
. . TRBJ1-5 TRBV6-1 CASRQVSNQPQHF TGTGCCAGTAGACAGGTTAGCAATCAGCCCCAGCATTTT
TRBD2 . TRBJ2-3 TRBV5-8 CASSSGTSGSVFTDTQYF TGTGCCAGCAGCTCGGGGACTAGCGGGAGTGTCTTTACAGATACGCAGTATTTT
. . TRBJ1-5 TRBV10-3 CAISEGGRVDQPQHF TGTGCCATCAGTGAGGGGGGCAGGGTTGATCAGCCCCAGCATTTT
TRBD2 . TRBJ2-3 TRBV13 CASSLAHREGLTDTQYF TGTGCCAGCAGCTTAGCCCACCGGGAGGGCCTAACAGATACGCAGTATTTT